These 6 T cell receptor beta chains were all obtained from the same sample, sequenced in a study of shared clonotypes between healthy human individuals. TCRdb's copy holds only in-frame clones and misses some; the assay was immunoSEQ multiplex PCR. This table holds approximately 2.4 million clones, nearly 97% found once. The sequencing input was naive CD4+ T cells sorted from blood. Subset denoted: CD45RA+ positively selected. The source of these receptors is a man aged 18 to 30 in good health.

This CDR3 reads CASSIGLRNEKLFF. CDR3 bases: TGTGCCAGTAGTATCGGCCTGAGGAATGAAAAACTGTTTTTT. The rearrangement uses TRBV19 and TRBJ1-4; D unresolved. The CDR3 is made up of 14 amino acids. CDR1 and CDR2 (germline): LNHDA, SQIVND (reference sequence). V dropped 3 bases and J dropped 5 bases, with 10 bases sitting between them.

This chain links TRBV7-3 with TRBJ2-7; D tentatively fits TRBD1 or TRBD2 (5 bases each). The CDR3 runs to 12 residues. V was shortened by 3 bases and J by 6 bases, with 9 bases between the two germline ends. CDR1 and CDR2 (germline): SGHTA, FQGTGA. CDR3 region: CASSFPGSEQYF. In nucleotides, the CDR3 is TGTGCCAGCAGCTTCCCAGGGAGCGAGCAGTACTTC.

The chain is built from TRBV28 and TRBJ1-5; D ambiguous. Deletions cut 6 bases from V and 10 bases from J, with 19 bases between. Germline V gene data show CDR1 as MDHEN and CDR2 as SYDVKM. This CDR3 is 14 amino acids long. CDR3 bases: TGTGCCAGCAGCCGAATCCTTGGGGTCGACCCCCAGCATTTT. It codes for CASSRILGVDPQHF.

CDR3 in DNA: TGTGCCAGCAGCTTGGTGGGACAGGGGGCATTGGATACGCAGTATTTT. Translation gives CASSLVGQGALDTQYF. V is TRBV5-6 and J is TRBJ2-3; 12 bases map to TRBD1. The CDR3 is made up of 16 amino acids. The V segment lost 0 bases and the J segment 6 bases; nucleotides outside the gene matches: 5. Germline V gene lookup returns CDR1 SGHDT and CDR2 YYEEEE. The variable domain in full, completed from reference TRBV5-6 and TRBJ2-3, reads DAGVTQSPTHLIKTRGQQVTLRCSPKSGHDTVSWYQQALGQGPQFIFQYYEEEERQRGNFPDRFSGHQFPNYSSELNVNALLLGDSALYLCASSLVGQGALDTQYFGPGTRLTVL.

This clone was observed a single time. The genes are TRBV10-3 and TRBJ1-3; D not certain. Trimming shortened V by 8 bases and J by 3 bases, and 11 bases separated the two germline ends. The CDR3 length is 13 residues. The germline V gene encodes CDR1 ENHRY and CDR2 SYGVKD. The CDR3 DNA is TGTGCCATCTGGGGAGGGCTTGGAAACACCATATATTTT. This encodes CAIWGGLGNTIYF.

The chain is built from TRBV25-1 and TRBJ1-1; D possibly corresponds to TRBD1 (5 bases). Germline V gene sequence: CDR1 MGHDK, CDR2 SYGVNS. Trimming shortened V by 4 bases and J by 10 bases, and 16 bases separated the two germline ends. The CDR3 consists of 13 residues. The CDR3 nucleotides read TGTGCCAGCAGTGTTGAGGGCAGGGTGGGAGCTTTCTTT. Translating gives CASSVEGRVGAFF.